The rows below give T cell receptor beta chains drawn from one sample of a study of post-analysis software for immune sequencing data. Via MiXCR, TCRdb re-called the PCR reads, giving one row per CDR3 protein. The data contain about 540,000 distinct CDR3 sequences, about a third of them singletons. The sequenced sample was blood. The source is a girl aged 2-17 years with multiple sclerosis. The CDR3 runs from the conserved cysteine through the conserved F or W.

j_call	v_call	cdr3_aa
TRBJ1-5	TRBV20-1	CSARPQGSNQPQHF
TRBJ2-7	TRBV27	CASSLQGRYYEQYF
TRBJ2-1	TRBV6-1	CASSTPGTSGEPSSYNEQFF
TRBJ1-5	TRBV6-1	CASSGRKKWSGNQPQHF
TRBJ2-1	TRBV29-1	CSAGLSYNEQFF
TRBJ2-3	TRBV5-1	CASSLVRQITDTQYF
TRBJ2-3	TRBV25-1	CASSGRTGNTDTQYF
TRBJ2-3	TRBV3-1	CASSQDSLWSGAQYF
TRBJ1-2	TRBV7-9	CASAIGGQGIVNYGYTF
TRBJ2-1	TRBV7-9	CASSHPGANEQFF
TRBJ1-5	TRBV6-2/TRBV6-3	CASSPGGDQPQHF
TRBJ2-5	TRBV11-2	CASSLAIGAYFQETQYF
TRBJ2-1	TRBV19	CASRKLGSSYDEQFF
TRBJ2-3	TRBV6-6	CASSYSRAGGSTDTQYF
TRBJ1-2	TRBV4-1	CASSQGAGPTF
TRBJ2-1	TRBV29-1	CSLGEDEQFF
TRBJ2-3	TRBV12-3/TRBV12-4	CASSQGAASTDAQYF
-	TRBV6-6	CASSYGGKGYEQYF
TRBJ2-5	TRBV11-2	CASSRPGLPKETQYF
TRBJ1-5	TRBV12-3/TRBV12-4	CASSSGGNQPQHF
TRBJ2-5	TRBV14	CASSPLGVETQYF
TRBJ2-7	TRBV20-1	CSAGRDGSTEQYF
TRBJ2-7	TRBV20-1	CSGEYGEQYF
TRBJ2-5	TRBV6-5	CASSRGHRNLFETQYF
TRBJ2-7	TRBV11-1	CASSFKGPYEQYF
TRBJ2-7	TRBV5-5	CASSPSGLAGNPSYEQYF
TRBJ2-7	TRBV7-8	CASSLDITGSLYEQYF
TRBJ1-4	TRBV27	CASSLRPIHLSTNEKLFF
TRBJ2-1	TRBV12-3/TRBV12-4	CASSRRDNEQFF
TRBJ1-1	TRBV5-1	CASSLGSYGEAFF
TRBJ2-1	TRBV5-1	CASSPTGYNEQFF
TRBJ1-4	TRBV3-1	CASSQLVATGPEKLFF
TRBJ2-4	TRBV7-9	CASSLAPSGLAKNIQYF
TRBJ2-7	TRBV20-1	CSARDLASYAQYF
TRBJ1-2	TRBV6-6	CASSPGQLSGYTF
TRBJ2-1	TRBV5-1	CASSLAGTGVRNEQFF
TRBJ2-1	TRBV12-3/TRBV12-4	CASSLGGDPYNEQFF
TRBJ1-2	TRBV29-1	CSVRGGEVNYGYTF
TRBJ1-1	TRBV7-2	CASRDPGTGTLRAFF
TRBJ2-7	TRBV25-1	CASTQDSYEQYF
TRBJ2-7	TRBV6-1	CASNAGGSYEQYF
TRBJ1-2	TRBV6-5	CASRSTGANYGYTF
TRBJ1-2	TRBV12-3/TRBV12-4	CASSFPPGSYGYTF
TRBJ2-7	TRBV29-1	CSVEPLRGYEQYF
TRBJ2-1	TRBV13	CASSLGTLGYNEQFF
TRBJ2-1	TRBV6-1	CASSVKNLNEQFF
TRBJ2-3	TRBV28	CASSFPGTKSNTDTQYF
TRBJ1-1	TRBV20-1	CSALSGGNTEAFF
TRBJ2-7	TRBV12-3/TRBV12-4	CASSGGNPYEQYF
TRBJ2-1	TRBV2	CASPKDRYNEQFF
TRBJ2-1	TRBV5-1	CASSLPTSSYNEQFF
TRBJ1-1	TRBV6-5	CASRGTGYGNTEAFF
TRBJ2-7	TRBV10-3	CAISESTGRIYEQYF
TRBJ2-3	TRBV27	CASSSELRGTDTQYF
TRBJ2-7	TRBV12-3/TRBV12-4	CASSLLGFQYF
TRBJ2-1	TRBV3-1	CASSHKGWDEQFF
TRBJ2-1	TRBV29-1	CSASGFDEQFF